One T cell receptor (beta chain) is described in this entry. The data originate from a study of blood T cell repertoires in COVID-19. Assay used: immunoSEQ multiplex PCR; TCRdb lists only in-frame clones, some missing. The sample lists around 170,000 clones, over 70% occurring once. Germline CDR1 SGHRS, CDR2 YFSETQ. The V gene end was trimmed by 0 bases and the J gene end by 3 bases; junction bases not matched to a gene: 9. The CDR3 sequence is 16 residues long. Sequenced input: peripheral blood. The chain carries TRBV5-1 and TRBJ2-7; 7 bases map to TRBD1. The sequence derives from a woman between 55 and 75 years old with acute or convalescent COVID-19. CDR3 amino acids: CASSLVDTTGSYEQYF. The CDR3 region has the DNA TGCGCCAGCAGCTTGGTGGATACGACAGGGAGCTACGAGCAGTACTTC.